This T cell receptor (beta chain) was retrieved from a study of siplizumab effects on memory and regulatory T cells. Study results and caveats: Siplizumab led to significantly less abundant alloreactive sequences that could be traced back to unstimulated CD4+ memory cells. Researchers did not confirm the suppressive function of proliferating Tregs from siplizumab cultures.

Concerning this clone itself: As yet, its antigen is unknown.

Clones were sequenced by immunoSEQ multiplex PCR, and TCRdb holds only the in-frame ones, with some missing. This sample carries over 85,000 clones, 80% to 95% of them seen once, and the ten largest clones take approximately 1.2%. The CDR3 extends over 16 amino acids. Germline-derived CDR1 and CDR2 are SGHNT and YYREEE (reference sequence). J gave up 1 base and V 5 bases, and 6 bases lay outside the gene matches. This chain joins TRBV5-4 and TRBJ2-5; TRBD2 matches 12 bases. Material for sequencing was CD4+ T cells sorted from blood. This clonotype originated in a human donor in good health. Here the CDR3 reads CASSSGTSGSQETQYF. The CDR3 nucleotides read TGTGCCAGCAGTTCTGGGACTAGCGGGTCCCAAGAGACCCAGTACTTC.